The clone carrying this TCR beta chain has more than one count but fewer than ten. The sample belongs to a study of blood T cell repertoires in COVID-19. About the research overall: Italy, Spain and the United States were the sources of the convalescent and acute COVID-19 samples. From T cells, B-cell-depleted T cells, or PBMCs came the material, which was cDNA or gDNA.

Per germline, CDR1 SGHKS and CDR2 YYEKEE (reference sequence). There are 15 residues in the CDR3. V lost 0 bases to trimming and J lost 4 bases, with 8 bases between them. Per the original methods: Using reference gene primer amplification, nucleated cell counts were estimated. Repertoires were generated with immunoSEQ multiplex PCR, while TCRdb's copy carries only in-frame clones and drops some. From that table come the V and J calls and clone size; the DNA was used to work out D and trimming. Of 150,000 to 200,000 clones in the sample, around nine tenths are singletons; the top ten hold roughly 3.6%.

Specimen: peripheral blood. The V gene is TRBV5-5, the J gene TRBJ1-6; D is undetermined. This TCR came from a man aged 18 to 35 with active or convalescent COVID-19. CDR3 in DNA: TGTGCCAGCAGCTTGGCAGGAAGATATAATTCACCCCTCCACTTT. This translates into CASSLAGRYNSPLHF.